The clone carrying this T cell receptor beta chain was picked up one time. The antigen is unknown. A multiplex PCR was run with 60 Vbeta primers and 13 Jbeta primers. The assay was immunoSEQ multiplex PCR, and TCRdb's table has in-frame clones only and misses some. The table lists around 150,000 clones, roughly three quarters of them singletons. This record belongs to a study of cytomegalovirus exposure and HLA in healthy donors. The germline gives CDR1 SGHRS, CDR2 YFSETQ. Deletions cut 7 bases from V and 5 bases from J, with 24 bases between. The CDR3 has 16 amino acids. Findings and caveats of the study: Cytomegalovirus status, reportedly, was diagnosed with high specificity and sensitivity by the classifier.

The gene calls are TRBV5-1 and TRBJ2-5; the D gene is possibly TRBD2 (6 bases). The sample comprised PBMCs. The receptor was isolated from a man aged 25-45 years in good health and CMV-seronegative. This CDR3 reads CASSSTDVTGDETQYF. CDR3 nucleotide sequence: TGCGCCAGCTCCTCCACGGATGTAACGGGGGATGAGACCCAGTACTTC.